A selection of T cell receptor beta chains follows, all from one sample in a study of sequential checkpoint blockade in melanoma. The protocol was immunoSEQ multiplex PCR, while the TCRdb copy is restricted to in-frame clones and leaves out a portion. The profile shows 20,000 to 25,000 clones, 80% to 90% of them singletons. Sequences were derived from CD8+ T cells sorted from blood (inferred from file names), sampled from a patient given nivolumab and ipilimumab in sequence. The receptor set was obtained from a human donor with melanoma. Both conserved end residues are part of each CDR3. Each record gives: D gene, J gene, clone size, V gene, CDR3 protein, CDR3 DNA. A D gene is named only where the DNA matches it firmly. Size tells how often a clone was seen (once, few, many) or the class of an expanded clone, and some rows leave it out.

NA | TRBJ2-7 | NA | TRBV27 | CASSLDWLTYEQYF | TGTGCCAGCAGCCTCGACTGGCTAACCTACGAGCAGTACTTC
NA | TRBJ1-2 | NA | TRBV10-3 | CAITLDGTNYGYTF | TGTGCCATCACTTTGGACGGGACTAACTATGGCTACACCTTC
NA | TRBJ2-1 | NA | TRBV7-2 | CASSFIDGVEQFF | TGTGCCAGCAGCTTTATTGACGGGGTTGAGCAGTTCTTC
NA | TRBJ1-5 | NA | TRBV6-1 | CATRETGSGQPQHF | TGTGCCACCAGAGAGACAGGCTCAGGACAGCCCCAGCATTTT
TRBD1 | TRBJ2-6 | NA | TRBV9 | CAGSPRQGPISGANVLTF | TGTGCCGGCAGCCCGAGACAGGGCCCGATCTCTGGGGCCAACGTCCTGACTTTC
TRBD1 | TRBJ1-1 | NA | TRBV6-6 | CASRPGQGFTEAFF | TGTGCCAGCAGGCCTGGACAGGGGTTTACTGAAGCTTTCTTT
NA | TRBJ1-3 | NA | TRBV30 | CAWSDGRQINPSGNTIYF | TGTGCCTGGAGTGACGGGAGACAGATCAACCCCTCTGGAAACACCATATATTTT
TRBD2 | TRBJ2-1 | once | TRBV15 | CATSSEVAGVPNEQFF | TGTGCCACCAGCAGTGAGGTAGCGGGAGTCCCCAATGAGCAGTTCTTC
NA | TRBJ2-7 | NA | TRBV2 | CASSVKLPGSTYEQYF | TGTGCCAGCAGTGTTAAGCTTCCAGGGTCAACGTACGAGCAGTACTTC
NA | TRBJ1-4 | NA | TRBV6-5 | CASSLWTDGVEKLFF | TGTGCCAGCAGTTTGTGGACAGATGGGGTTGAAAAACTGTTTTTT
NA | TRBJ2-7 | NA | TRBV7-6 | CASSSGGTYEQYF | TGTGCCAGCAGCTCTGGCGGGACCTACGAGCAGTACTTC
TRBD1 | TRBJ2-2 | NA | TRBV28 | CASSTGVFNTGELFF | TGTGCCAGCAGTACAGGGGTCTTTAACACCGGGGAGCTGTTTTTT
NA | TRBJ1-4 | NA | TRBV5-5 | CASSSYRQAHDEKVFF | TGTGCCAGCAGCTCCTACCGACAGGCCCATGATGAAAAGGTGTTTTTT
NA | TRBJ2-7 | once | TRBV5-6 | CASSSVQAAYEQYF | TGTGCCAGCAGCTCGGTGCAAGCGGCCTACGAGCAGTACTTC
TRBD2 | TRBJ2-2 | few | TRBV4-2 | CASSQAPSGSPGELFF | TGTGCCAGCAGCCAAGCACCTAGCGGGAGCCCCGGGGAGCTGTTTTTT
TRBD1 | TRBJ2-7 | NA | TRBV6-5 | CASSLQGYEQYF | TGTGCCAGCAGTTTACAGGGGTACGAGCAGTACTTC
NA | TRBJ1-4 | NA | TRBV6-1 | CASSRTAEVEKLFF | TGTGCCAGCAGTAGGACAGCCGAAGTTGAAAAACTGTTTTTT
NA | TRBJ1-6 | NA | TRBV30 | CAWRPVHLSPLHF | TGTGCCTGGAGGCCGGTCCACCTCTCACCCCTCCACTTT
TRBD1 | TRBJ1-4 | NA | TRBV7-9 | CASSPSVDGTAKTEKLFF | TGTGCCAGCAGCCCTTCGGTCGACGGGACAGCAAAGACGGAAAAACTGTTTTTT
TRBD2 | TRBJ2-5 | once | TRBV7-8 | CASSLRLAGLQETQYF | TGTGCCAGCAGCCTAAGACTAGCGGGCTTACAGGAGACCCAGTACTTC
NA | TRBJ2-5 | NA | TRBV4-1 | CASSQVVMRSSEETQYF | TGCGCCAGCAGCCAAGTTGTTATGAGGTCTTCTGAAGAGACCCAGTACTTC
TRBD1 | TRBJ2-1 | NA | TRBV18 | CASSDRDRGHNEQFF | TGTGCCAGCTCCGACCGGGACAGGGGCCATAATGAGCAGTTCTTC
TRBD2 | TRBJ2-3 | NA | TRBV28 | CASSAPRREPDTQYF | TGTGCCAGCAGCGCCCCCAGGCGGGAGCCAGATACGCAGTATTTT
NA | TRBJ1-3 | NA | TRBV7-9 | CASSPPGVSGNTTYF | TGTGCCAGCAGCCCCCCCGGGGTCTCTGGAAACACCACATATTTT
NA | TRBJ2-7 | once | TRBV7-2 | CASSYLAKSYEQYF | TGTGCCAGCAGCTACCTAGCGAAGTCCTACGAGCAGTACTTC
TRBD2 | TRBJ2-7 | NA | TRBV27 | CASSRRATSGGAYEQYF | TGTGCCAGCAGTCGCCGGGCGACTAGCGGGGGGGCTTACGAGCAGTACTTC
NA | TRBJ2-7 | few | TRBV11-2 | CASSLVEHAEQYF | TGTGCCAGCAGTTTAGTTGAGCATGCGGAGCAGTACTTC
TRBD2 | TRBJ2-1 | once | TRBV6-1 | CASSDTSGSLGEQFF | TGTGCCAGCAGTGACACTAGCGGGAGCCTTGGGGAGCAGTTCTTC
NA | TRBJ2-3 | NA | TRBV28 | CASSFGNTQYF | TGTGCCAGCAGTTTCGGGAATACGCAGTATTTT
NA | TRBJ2-1 | NA | TRBV10-2 | CASRGGYNEQFF | TGCGCCAGCAGGGGGGGCTACAATGAGCAGTTCTTC
TRBD1 | TRBJ1-2 | NA | TRBV10-1 | CASSETTGGADGYTF | TGCGCCAGCAGTGAGACGACAGGGGGCGCCGATGGCTACACCTTC
TRBD1 | TRBJ1-2 | NA | TRBV28 | CASSLAGQDVNYGYTF | TGTGCCAGCAGTTTGGCGGGACAGGATGTTAACTATGGCTACACCTTC
NA | TRBJ2-7 | NA | TRBV10-3 | CAIMGIGQIEQYF | TGTGCCATAATGGGCATTGGACAGATCGAGCAGTACTTC
TRBD1 | TRBJ2-1 | NA | TRBV13 | CASSYRDRGDNEQFF | TGTGCCAGCAGCTACCGGGACAGGGGGGACAATGAGCAGTTCTTC
TRBD2 | TRBJ2-7 | NA | TRBV2 | CASSPTSGVKGEQYF | TGTGCCAGCAGCCCGACTAGCGGGGTTAAAGGCGAGCAGTACTTC
TRBD1 | TRBJ2-1 | NA | TRBV4-1 | CASSPRQGALNEQFF | TGCGCCAGCAGCCCCCGACAGGGGGCCTTGAATGAGCAGTTCTTC
NA | TRBJ1-3 | NA | TRBV4-2 | CASSQDLGDSGNTIYF | TGTGCCAGCAGCCAAGATCTAGGAGACTCTGGAAACACCATATATTTT
TRBD2 | TRBJ2-3 | NA | TRBV7-2 | CASSFLAGGPLHTDTQYF | TGTGCCAGCAGCTTTCTAGCGGGGGGGCCCCTTCACACAGATACGCAGTATTTT
TRBD2 | TRBJ2-3 | medium-sized | TRBV7-9 | CASSSKAGETDTQYF | TGTGCCAGCAGCTCGAAAGCGGGGGAAACAGATACGCAGTATTTT
NA | TRBJ1-5 | NA | TRBV27 | CASSLGGERQPQHF | TGTGCCAGCAGTCTGGGAGGGGAACGGCAGCCCCAGCATTTT
NA | TRBJ2-2 | NA | TRBV6-5 | CASSYSGEWYTGELFF | TGTGCCAGCAGTTACTCTGGGGAGTGGTACACCGGGGAGCTGTTTTTT
TRBD1 | TRBJ1-2 | NA | TRBV27 | CASSRQGNPRGYGYTF | TGTGCCAGCAGCAGACAGGGAAACCCCCGCGGCTATGGCTACACCTTC
TRBD1 | TRBJ2-4 | NA | TRBV5-1 | CASSLSPGGTKNIQYF | TGCGCCAGCAGCTTGTCACCAGGGGGAACCAAAAACATTCAGTACTTC
NA | TRBJ2-2 | few | TRBV7-9 | CASSQIQGITGELFF | TGTGCCAGCAGCCAAATTCAGGGGATCACCGGGGAGCTGTTTTTT
NA | TRBJ2-4 | NA | TRBV14 | CASSQDWDILGKNIQYF | TGTGCCAGCAGCCAGGACTGGGACATCCTGGGCAAAAACATTCAGTACTTC
NA | TRBJ1-3 | NA | TRBV7-3 | CASSSNTGITGNTIYF | TGTGCCAGCAGCTCGAATACAGGGATTACGGGAAACACCATATATTTT
NA | TRBJ2-7 | NA | TRBV6-5 | CASSSLPDITFYEQYF | TGTGCCAGCAGTTCCCTTCCCGACATCACCTTCTACGAGCAGTACTTC
TRBD1 | TRBJ1-4 | few | TRBV30 | CAWSVGTANEKLFF | TGTGCCTGGAGTGTAGGGACAGCTAATGAAAAACTGTTTTTT
TRBD1 | TRBJ2-5 | NA | TRBV5-6 | CASSLPGTGLETQYF | TGTGCCAGCAGCTTGCCAGGGACAGGGTTAGAGACCCAGTACTTC
TRBD1 | TRBJ2-5 | NA | TRBV5-6 | CASSKAGTGVETQYF | TGTGCCAGCAGCAAAGCCGGGACAGGGGTAGAGACCCAGTACTTC
TRBD2 | TRBJ2-7 | NA | TRBV7-6 | CASSLFPGTSLYEQYF | TGTGCCAGCAGCTTATTCCCCGGGACTAGCCTCTACGAGCAGTACTTC
TRBD2 | TRBJ2-7 | NA | TRBV7-8 | CASSHRGGSGSYEQYF | TGTGCCAGCAGCCATCGGGGGGGTTCGGGATCCTACGAGCAGTACTTC
TRBD1 | TRBJ1-2 | once | TRBV4-3 | CASSIGTAPIYGYTF | TGCGCCAGCAGCATCGGGACAGCCCCTATCTATGGCTACACCTTC
NA | TRBJ2-2 | few | TRBV9 | CASSLSFPNTGELFF | TGTGCCAGCAGCCTTTCCTTCCCGAACACCGGGGAGCTGTTTTTT
TRBD1 | TRBJ1-2 | NA | TRBV7-9 | CASSQARDSYGYTF | TGCGCCAGCAGCCAAGCCCGGGACAGCTATGGCTACACCTTC
NA | TRBJ1-3 | NA | TRBV30 | CAWSEGGADGNTIYF | TGTGCCTGGAGTGAGGGGGGGGCGGACGGAAACACCATATATTTT
NA | TRBJ2-2 | few | TRBV7-8 | CASSLEGASTGELFF | TGTGCCAGCAGCTTAGAAGGGGCCAGCACCGGGGAGCTGTTTTTT
NA | TRBJ1-2 | NA | TRBV6-5 | CASSYDSLYGYTF | TGTGCCAGCAGTTACGACAGCCTCTATGGCTACACCTTC
TRBD1 | TRBJ2-7 | NA | TRBV4-3 | CASSQTWGQGAYEQYF | TGCGCCAGCAGCCAAACCTGGGGACAGGGGGCATACGAGCAGTACTTC
TRBD2 | TRBJ2-2 | NA | TRBV2 | CASNRLAGGPGTGELFF | TGTGCCAGCAATCGACTAGCGGGAGGGCCCGGAACCGGGGAGCTGTTTTTT